This is a list of T cell receptor beta chains from one sample in a study of blood T cell repertoires in COVID-19. The repertoire was sequenced with immunoSEQ multiplex PCR; TCRdb's copy has only in-frame clones and lacks some. The sample has under 150,000 clones, roughly nine tenths seen once. The sample consisted of peripheral blood. The receptors here all came from a woman aged 55-70 years with active COVID-19. Both conserved end residues are part of each CDR3. The D gene is left open where the match is weak. Clone size appears in some rows only: once, few, many, or a class for an expanded clone.

d_gene: .
v_gene: TRBV18
abundance: .
j_gene: TRBJ2-5
CDR3aa: CASSPPRSGQETQYF
CDR3nt: TGTGCCAGCTCACCACCCAGATCAGGGCAGGAGACCCAGTACTTC

d_gene: .
v_gene: TRBV7-2
abundance: .
j_gene: TRBJ1-4
CDR3aa: CASSLRQPNEKLFF
CDR3nt: TGTGCCAGCAGCTTAAGACAGCCCAATGAAAAACTGTTTTTT

d_gene: TRBD1
v_gene: TRBV19
abundance: .
j_gene: TRBJ2-7
CDR3aa: CASSMSGTGAGEQYF
CDR3nt: TGTGCCAGTAGTATGAGCGGGACAGGGGCAGGGGAGCAGTACTTC

d_gene: TRBD1
v_gene: TRBV28
abundance: .
j_gene: TRBJ1-1
CDR3aa: CASRDRPPKDTEAFF
CDR3nt: TGTGCCAGCAGGGACAGGCCCCCTAAGGACACTGAAGCTTTCTTT

d_gene: TRBD2
v_gene: TRBV9
abundance: .
j_gene: TRBJ2-1
CDR3aa: CASSVTAGASYNEQFF
CDR3nt: TGTGCCAGCAGCGTAACGGCGGGAGCATCCTACAATGAGCAGTTCTTC

d_gene: TRBD2
v_gene: TRBV30
abundance: .
j_gene: TRBJ2-1
CDR3aa: CAWDLTSGRWNEQFF
CDR3nt: TGTGCCTGGGACCTTACTAGCGGGAGATGGAATGAGCAGTTCTTC

d_gene: .
v_gene: TRBV3-1/TRBV3-2
abundance: .
j_gene: TRBJ1-1
CDR3aa: CASRNGMGEAFF
CDR3nt: TGTGCCAGCCGAAACGGGATGGGTGAAGCTTTCTTT

d_gene: TRBD1
v_gene: TRBV18
abundance: .
j_gene: TRBJ1-1
CDR3aa: CASSPSGGVGTEAFF
CDR3nt: TGTGCCAGCTCACCATCAGGGGGCGTCGGCACTGAAGCTTTCTTT

d_gene: .
v_gene: TRBV18
abundance: .
j_gene: TRBJ1-5
CDR3aa: CASSPEGLQPQHF
CDR3nt: TGTGCCAGCTCACCGGAGGGTCTTCAGCCCCAGCATTTT

d_gene: .
v_gene: TRBV19
abundance: once
j_gene: TRBJ1-2
CDR3aa: CASSIGPANYGYTF
CDR3nt: TGTGCCAGTAGTATAGGGCCTGCAAACTATGGCTACACCTTC

d_gene: .
v_gene: TRBV5-4
abundance: .
j_gene: TRBJ2-3
CDR3aa: CASSLDPGVNTDTQYF
CDR3nt: TGTGCCAGCAGCTTGGATCCGGGGGTTAACACAGATACGCAGTATTTT